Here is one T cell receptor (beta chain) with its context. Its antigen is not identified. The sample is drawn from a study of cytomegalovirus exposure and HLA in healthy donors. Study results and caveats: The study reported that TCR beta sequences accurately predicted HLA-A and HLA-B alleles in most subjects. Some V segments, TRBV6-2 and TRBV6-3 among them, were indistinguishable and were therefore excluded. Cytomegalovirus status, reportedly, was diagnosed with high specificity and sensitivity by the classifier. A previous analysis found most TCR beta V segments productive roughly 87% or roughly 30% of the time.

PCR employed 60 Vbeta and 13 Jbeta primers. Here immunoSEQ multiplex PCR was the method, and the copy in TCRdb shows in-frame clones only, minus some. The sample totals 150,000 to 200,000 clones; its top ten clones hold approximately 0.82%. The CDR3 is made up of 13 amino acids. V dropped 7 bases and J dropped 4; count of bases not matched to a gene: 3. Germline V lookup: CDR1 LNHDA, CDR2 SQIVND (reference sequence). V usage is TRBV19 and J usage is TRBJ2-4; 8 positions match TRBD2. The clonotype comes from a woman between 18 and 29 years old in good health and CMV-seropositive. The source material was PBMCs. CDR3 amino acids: CASTGGGKNIQYF. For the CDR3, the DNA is TGTGCCAGTACCGGGGGGGGGAAAAACATTCAGTACTTC.